The TCR beta chain described here comes from a study of cytomegalovirus exposure and HLA in healthy donors. Findings of the study overall: The likely origin of a cluster of highly shared sequence variants was a sequencing artifact. CMV serostatus was the only immune exposure information that was available.

A word on this clone: Its antigen is currently unknown.

The ends were cut back, 0 bases at V and 3 bases at J, with 12 bases in the middle. This CDR3 region has 15 residues. The germline CDR1 and CDR2 sequences are PRHDT and FYEKMQ (reference sequence). Vbeta (60) and Jbeta (13) primers were used in the PCR. The method was immunoSEQ multiplex PCR; TCRdb's version includes in-frame clones alone and lacks a portion of them. The profile covers 150,000 to 200,000 clones, with about three quarters appearing a single time and around 2.1% taken by the ten largest. The chain carries TRBV13 and TRBJ2-7; D is unclear. The TCR originated in a female donor in good health and CMV-seronegative. The sequenced sample consisted of PBMCs. As DNA, the CDR3 is TGTGCCAGCAGCTTAGGCGGCGACTGGAACTACGAGCAGTACTTC. It specifies CASSLGGDWNYEQYF.